This is a list of T cell receptor beta chains from one sample in a study of shared clonotypes between healthy human individuals. TCRdb's copy holds only in-frame clones and misses some; the assay was immunoSEQ multiplex PCR. The sample has around 1.6 million clones, about 98% seen once. The sample was naive CD4+ T cells sorted from blood. The receptors come from a young man in good health. The CDR3 runs from the conserved cysteine through the conserved F or W. The D gene is left open where the match is weak. Only some rows state a clone size, as once, few, many or a class for expanded clones.

clone_size j_call d_call v_call cdr3_nt cdr3_aa
. TRBJ1-1 TRBD1 TRBV28 TGTGCCAGCAGCACGACAGGGCGGATCACTGAAGCTTTCTTT CASSTTGRITEAFF
once TRBJ2-2 . TRBV6-5 TGTGCCAGCAGGTCGTCGGGCACCGGGGAGCTGTTTTTT CASRSSGTGELFF
. TRBJ2-7 . TRBV6-5 TGTGCCAGCAGTGTGCTTCACGCCTACGAGCAGTACTTC CASSVLHAYEQYF
. TRBJ2-7 . TRBV7-2 TGTGCCAGCAGCCCACGGGCGGCTGACTACGAGCAGTACTTC CASSPRAADYEQYF
. TRBJ2-3 TRBD2 TRBV19 TGTGCCAGTAGTGTCAGAGGACTAGCGGTCACAGATACGCAGTATTTT CASSVRGLAVTDTQYF
. TRBJ1-2 . TRBV29-1 TGCAGCGTTGACCTGTTAGGCTACACCTTC CSVDLLGYTF
. TRBJ2-7 TRBD2 TRBV5-1 TGCGCCAGCAGCTTGCTAGCGGGAGACTCCTACGAGCAGTACTTC CASSLLAGDSYEQYF
. TRBJ2-7 . TRBV21-1 TGTGCCAGCAGCAACCAGGGGGAATCGAGGCATGCCCCCTACGAGCAGTACTTC CASSNQGESRHAPYEQYF
. TRBJ2-3 TRBD1 TRBV18 TGTGCCAGCTCACCCCGGACAGGTCCAGATACGCAGTATTTT CASSPRTGPDTQYF
. TRBJ2-7 . TRBV5-1 TGCGCCAGCAGCTTGGCTCCGGGACAAGAAAACGAGCAGTACTTC CASSLAPGQENEQYF
. TRBJ1-5 . TRBV6-6 TGTGCCAGCAGCCTCCAGACAGGATCAAATCAGCCCCAGCATTTT CASSLQTGSNQPQHF
. TRBJ2-3 . TRBV7-8 TGTGCCAGCAGCTTAGTCCGGGGGACTGGCACAGATACGCAGTATTTT CASSLVRGTGTDTQYF
. TRBJ2-7 TRBD1 TRBV14 TGTGCCAGCAGCGGGCCGGGACAGGGTGGCGAGCAGTACTTC CASSGPGQGGEQYF
. TRBJ2-2 . TRBV11-2 TGTGCCAGCAGCCCAAAAATCCAAGTCGTAGGGCTGTTTTTT CASSPKIQVVGLFF
. TRBJ1-4 TRBD1 TRBV6-5 TGTGCCAGCAACGAGGCAGGGGGTGAAAAACTGTTTTTT CASNEAGGEKLFF
. TRBJ2-7 . TRBV11-2 TGTGCCAGCAGCTTATTAACACCCCCGGGCGTCGAGCAGTACTTC CASSLLTPPGVEQYF
once TRBJ2-7 . TRBV1 TGCACCAGCAGCCAAGAAAACCTTCGACAGGACCCCTACGAGCAGTACTTC CTSSQENLRQDPYEQYF
. TRBJ2-5 TRBD2 TRBV7-6 TGTGCCAGCAGCCCGGGACTAGCGGGAGGGCGGGAGACCCAGTACTTC CASSPGLAGGRETQYF
. TRBJ2-1 TRBD1 TRBV7-6 TGTGCCAGCAGCTTAGTCCGGGGACAGGGTTACAATGAGCAGTTCTTC CASSLVRGQGYNEQFF
. TRBJ1-2 TRBD1 TRBV6-1 TGTGCCAGCAGTACCCGACCGGGACAGGGTTCTGGCTACACCTTC CASSTRPGQGSGYTF
. TRBJ2-3 TRBD2 TRBV10-3 TGTGCCATCGGAACTAGCGTGACAGATACGCAGTATTTT CAIGTSVTDTQYF
once TRBJ2-1 . TRBV5-1 TGCGCCAGCAGCTTAAACAAACCCAGCTCCTACAATGAGCAGTTCTTC CASSLNKPSSYNEQFF
. TRBJ1-5 . TRBV18 TGTGCCAGCTCATCGTCGTTAGGGGGATTAGGGCCCCAGCATTTT CASSSSLGGLGPQHF
. TRBJ1-5 TRBD1 TRBV18 TGTGCCAGCCGTAACCTGGACAGGGGGCCCAATCAGCCCCAGCATTTT CASRNLDRGPNQPQHF
. TRBJ2-5 TRBD1 TRBV28 TGTGCCAGCAGTTTAGGGACAGGGTCTGCGACCCAGTACTTC CASSLGTGSATQYF
. TRBJ2-1 TRBD2 TRBV28 TGTGCCAGCAGTTTGGTGCGAAGCGGGGGGTACAATGAGCAGTTCTTC CASSLVRSGGYNEQFF
. TRBJ2-7 TRBD2 TRBV7-2 TGTGCCAGCACCCTAGGGGCGGGGGTGGCCTACGAGCAGTACTTC CASTLGAGVAYEQYF
. TRBJ2-2 TRBD1 TRBV10-3 TGTGCCGCCGGACAGGTGCTCACCGGGGAGCTGTTTTTT CAAGQVLTGELFF
once TRBJ2-7 TRBD1 TRBV6-6 TGTGCCAGCAGGATGGGACAGCTATACGAGCAGTACTTC CASRMGQLYEQYF
. TRBJ2-7 . TRBV9 TGTGCCAGCAGCGTAGGCTCGGGACTCCCTGCCGAGCAGTACTTC CASSVGSGLPAEQYF
. TRBJ2-7 . TRBV10-3 TGTGCCATCAGCGAAGGCCAGGGGTACGAGCAGTACTTC CAISEGQGYEQYF
. TRBJ1-2 . TRBV4-1 TGCGCCAGCAGCCAAGAGTGGAATTGGGGCTACACCTTC CASSQEWNWGYTF
. TRBJ2-5 TRBD1 TRBV5-1 TGCGCCAGCAGCCAAGGGACAGGGACAGGGGCCCAGTACTTC CASSQGTGTGAQYF
once TRBJ2-7 . TRBV20-1 TGCAGTGCTAGGGAACGATACGAGCAGTACTTC CSARERYEQYF
. TRBJ2-2 . TRBV18 TGTGCCAGCTCACCACCGGGAACGAACACCGGGGAGCTGTTTTTT CASSPPGTNTGELFF